This passage covers 24 T cell receptor beta chains from one sample sequenced in a study of blood T cell repertoires in COVID-19. Generated by immunoSEQ multiplex PCR, the TCRdb table keeps only in-frame clones and is missing some. The sample contains about 200,000 clones, 82% of which appear only once. The sample was PBMCs or T cells enriched from blood (not recorded which). These receptors came from a woman in her fifties or sixties with acute COVID-19.

V gene TRBV7-2 combines with J gene TRBJ1-4; D gene unclear. The V gene lost 5 bases and the J gene lost 2 bases, with 12 bases spanning the gap. This CDR3 spans 15 amino acids. Germline assignment: CDR1 SGHTA and CDR2 FQGNSA. The CDR3 nucleotides are TGTGCCAGCAGCCCCCGGAGGGCGACTAATGAAAAACTGTTTTTT. Amino acids: CASSPRRATNEKLFF.

V is TRBV7-9 and J is TRBJ2-3, with D possibly TRBD2 on 6 matching bases. With 5 bases removed from V and 1 base from J, the gap between germline ends came to 25 bases. This CDR3 is built from 19 residues. Germline CDR1 is SEHNR and CDR2 is FQNEAQ (reference sequence). CDR3 residues: CASSPGRQGATFGTDTQYF. CDR3 bases: TGTGCCAGCAGCCCAGGGAGGCAGGGCGCTACCTTTGGCACAGATACGCAGTATTTT. The entire variable domain, with the rest obtained from reference TRBV7-9 and TRBJ2-3, is as follows: DTGVSQNPRHKITKRGQNVTFRCDPISEHNRLYWYRQTLGQGPEFLTYFQNEAQLEKSRLLSDRFSAERPKGSFSTLEIQRTEQGDSAMYLCASSPGRQGATFGTDTQYFGPGTRLTVL.

The chain combines TRBV30 with TRBJ2-1; weak D call: TRBD2 (5 bases). The germline V and J ends were trimmed by 2 bases and 3 bases, with 8 bases remaining between them. The CDR3 covers 13 residues. In germline, CDR1 is GTSNPN, CDR2 SVGIG (reference sequence). CDR3 protein: CAWSLARYNEQFF. Written as DNA, the CDR3 is TGTGCCTGGAGTTTAGCGCGCTACAATGAGCAGTTCTTC.

V and J are TRBV29-1 and TRBJ1-5; 7 bases agree with TRBD1. V was pared by 7 bases and J by 2 bases, with 2 bases of the junction left unmatched. The CDR3 runs 12 residues. CDR1 is SQVTM, CDR2 ANQGSEA, per germline. The CDR3: CSAQGGNQPQHF. DNA for the CDR3: TGCAGCGCCCAGGGGGGCAATCAGCCCCAGCATTTT.

This clone was observed a few times. The genes are TRBV6-2 or TRBV6-3 and TRBJ2-7, with D possibly TRBD2 on 6 matching bases. Germline V gives CDR1 MNHEY, CDR2 SVGEGT. Trimming pared 2 bases from V and 7 bases from J, leaving 6 bases between. The CDR3 totals 11 residues. CDR3 region: CASSYGGEQYV. Written as DNA, the CDR3 is TGTGCCAGCAGTTACGGGGGGGAGCAGTACGTC.

This rearrangement joins TRBV7-8 to TRBJ2-5; 10 bases agree with TRBD1. The CDR3 contains 14 residues. CDR1 is SGHVS, CDR2 FQNEAQ, per germline. V lost 3 bases, J lost 5 bases, and 3 bases stayed unmatched. The CDR3 is CASSLTGGSETQYF. As DNA, the CDR3 is TGTGCCAGCAGCTTGACAGGGGGCTCGGAGACCCAGTACTTC.

The chain combines TRBV7-9 with TRBJ2-2; 10 bases map to TRBD2. The CDR3 is made up of 16 amino acids. V lost 2 bases to trimming and J lost 6 bases; unmatched junction nucleotides: 6. Germline lookup yields CDR1 SEHNR and CDR2 FQNEAQ (reference sequence). The CDR3 DNA follows: TGTGCCAGCAGCTTATTGCAGCGGGGGGGGCCCGGGGAGCTGTTTTTT. Encoded protein: CASSLLQRGGPGELFF.

This rearrangement joins TRBV28 to TRBJ1-5; a weak D match, TRBD1 (6 bases). The ends were cut back, 6 bases at V and 2 bases at J, with 17 bases in the middle. The CDR3 covers 16 residues. Germline loops: CDR1 MDHEN, CDR2 SYDVKM. In DNA, the CDR3 is TGTGCCAGCAGCCGGGGGGGCGAATTGGGCAATCAGCCCCAGCATTTT. Protein product: CASSRGGELGNQPQHF.

This sequence joins TRBV18 and TRBJ1-5; 7 nucleotides match TRBD1. Looked up from germline, CDR1 is KGHSH and CDR2 is LQKENI. There are 14 residues in the CDR3. The V and J ends lost 4 bases and 5 bases, in that order; junction bases with no gene match: 5. CDR3 bases: TGTGCCAGCTCACATGACAGGGCGTATCAGCCCCAGCATTTT. Translated: CASSHDRAYQPQHF.

The CDR3 reads CASSSGQQATGELFF. The CDR3 bases are TGCGCCAGCAGCTCGGGACAGCAAGCTACCGGGGAGCTGTTTTTT. The chain combines TRBV4-3 with TRBJ2-2; 7 bases are a match to TRBD1. The CDR3 loop spans 15 amino acids. V dropped 5 bases and J dropped 5; count of bases not matched to a gene: 8. Per germline, CDR1 LGHNA and CDR2 YSLEER.

The chain uses TRBV21-1 and TRBJ2-7; the D call TRBD2 from the table was never checked on the DNA. TRBV21-1 is assigned pseudogene status. This CDR3 has 15 amino acids. The CDR3 loop is CASSPAAGGLYEQYV. The CDR3 nucleotides are TGTGCCAGCAGCCCTGCGGCCGGGGGGCTGTACGAGCAGTACGTC.

The gene calls are TRBV6-6 and TRBJ2-2; a weak D match, TRBD1 (6 bases). Trimming pared 5 bases from V and 7 bases from J, leaving 8 bases between. Per the germline V gene, CDR1 is MNHNY and CDR2 is SVGAGI (reference sequence). The CDR3 length is 12 residues. CDR3 DNA: TGTGCCAGCAGTAGGGGGAGCGGGGAGCTGTTTTTT. It codes for CASSRGSGELFF.

The genes are TRBV10-1 and TRBJ2-5; 9 bases are shared with TRBD1. Germline assignment: CDR1 WNHNN and CDR2 SYGVQD (reference sequence). Losses at the gene ends were 6 bases for V and 4 bases for J; bases not matched to a gene: 15. This CDR3 is 17 amino acids long. CDR3 sequence reads: CASSPAEQGAGGETQYF. The CDR3 coding sequence is TGCGCCAGCAGCCCAGCAGAACAGGGGGCGGGTGGAGAGACCCAGTACTTC.

The rearrangement links TRBV19 to TRBJ1-3, with D uncertain. This CDR3 is 15 amino acids long. Germline-derived CDR1 and CDR2 are LNHDA and SQIVND (reference sequence). V gave up 6 bases and J gave up 4 bases, with 16 bases separating them. As DNA, the CDR3 is TGTGCCAGTAGGCTGGGAGGAGGAGCAGGAAACACCATATATTTT. As protein: CASRLGGGAGNTIYF.

The CDR3 DNA is TGTGCCAGCACTCAGAGTGGGGGCCTTAACATTCAGTACTTC. It yields the protein CASTQSGGLNIQYF. The genes are TRBV6-5 and TRBJ2-4; possibly TRBD1 for D (6 bases). V was pared by 7 bases and J by 7 bases, with 17 bases between. The CDR3 consists of 14 residues. Germline CDR1 is MNHEY and CDR2 is SVGAGI.

V gene TRBV30 combines with J gene TRBJ2-7; 11 nucleotides align to TRBD1. The germline V gene encodes CDR1 GTSNPN and CDR2 SVGIG (reference sequence). The CDR3 extends over 15 amino acids. After removal of 3 bases from V and 4 bases from J, the junction contained 8 bases not matched to a gene. CDR3 loop: CAWSYSGQGVYEQYF. The CDR3 DNA reads TGTGCCTGGAGCTACTCGGGACAGGGGGTATACGAGCAGTACTTC.

This clone was seen a handful of times. The chain carries TRBV7-8 and TRBJ1-3; D is uncertain. The germline V gene has CDR1 SGHVS and CDR2 FQNEAQ. The CDR3 is 15 residues long. V was clipped by 7 bases and J by 2 bases, with 15 bases between them. CDR3 protein: CASTGRVPTGNTIYF. In DNA, the CDR3 is TGTGCCAGCACGGGTCGGGTCCCCACTGGAAACACCATATATTTT.

This chain uses TRBV6-5 with TRBJ1-5; 10 bases align to TRBD1. The CDR3 extends over 15 amino acids. The germline CDR1 and CDR2 sequences are MNHEY and SVGAGI. The ends lost 5 bases at V and 6 bases at J; junction bases unmatched: 7. The CDR3 is CASSRWTGGSQPQHF. CDR3 in DNA: TGTGCCAGCAGTCGGTGGACAGGGGGTAGTCAGCCCCAGCATTTT.

The CDR3 protein is CASSYYLNTEAFF. CDR3 DNA sequence: TGTGCCAGCAGCTACTATCTGAACACTGAAGCTTTCTTT. This chain links TRBV7-2 with TRBJ1-1; D remains ambiguous. Per germline, CDR1 SGHTA and CDR2 FQGNSA. V shed 4 bases and J shed 0 bases, with 6 bases lying between them. CDR3 size: 13 residues.

This chain links TRBV4-2 with TRBJ2-1; 10 nucleotides agree with TRBD2. Germline V gives CDR1 LGHNA, CDR2 YNFKEQ. The CDR3 has 17 amino acids. Losses at the gene ends were 0 bases for V and 6 bases for J; bases not matched to a gene: 8. CDR3 amino acids: CASSQEEGAGGSNEQFF. The CDR3 DNA is TGTGCCAGCAGCCAAGAAGAGGGAGCGGGAGGGAGCAATGAGCAGTTCTTC.

The chain has TRBV5-4 and TRBJ2-5; D is unclear. The germline gives CDR1 SGHNT, CDR2 YYREEE (reference sequence). The V and J ends lost 2 bases and 1 base respectively, with 9 bases between them. CDR3 length: 14 residues. CDR3 sequence: CASSFTQTQETQYF. CDR3 DNA: TGTGCCAGCAGCTTCACACAGACCCAAGAGACCCAGTACTTC. The variable domain in full, with the rest retrieved from reference TRBV5-4 and TRBJ2-5, is ETGVTQSPTHLIKTRGQQVTLRCSSQSGHNTVSWYQQALGQGPQFIFQYYREEENGRGNFPPRFSGLQFPNYSSELNVNALELDDSALYLCASSFTQTQETQYFGPGTRLLVL.

This clone has only one observation. This chain uses TRBV20-1 with TRBJ1-1; unclear D gene. This CDR3 comprises 11 residues. Trimming cost V 0 bases and J 6 bases, with 5 bases left between them. From germline, CDR1 is DFQATT and CDR2 SNEGSKA (reference sequence). The CDR3 region has the DNA TGCAGTGCTAGAGAGTCTCCTGAAGCTTTCTTT. Its protein is CSARESPEAFF.

A single count supports this clone. This chain uses TRBV5-1 with TRBJ2-7, with TRBD2 identical over 10 bases. The CDR3 sequence is 14 residues long. Germline assignment: CDR1 SGHRS and CDR2 YFSETQ. Trimming at V came to 1 base and at J to 6 bases, leaving 4 bases not matched to a gene. As DNA, the CDR3 is TGCGCCAGCAGCTTGTCTCTAGCGGGAGTCGAGCAGTACTTC. Its protein is CASSLSLAGVEQYF.

J is TRBJ2-2 and V is TRBV7-6; maybe TRBD2 (5 bases). The V end lost 4 bases, the J end lost 1 base, and 10 bases lay between the germline ends. The CDR3 is 15 residues long. Germline CDR1 SGHVS, CDR2 FNYEAQ. CDR3 region: CASSYSSLNTGELFF. In nucleotides, the CDR3 is TGTGCCAGCAGCTATTCTAGCTTGAACACCGGGGAGCTGTTTTTT.